The 6 T cell receptor beta chains listed next were all sequenced from one sample in a study of T cell responses to AZD1222 COVID-19 vaccine (dated by TCRdb to about 2021). Libraries were built with the immunoSEQ multiplex PCR assay. TCRdb took this table from immuneACCESS and kept in-frame rearrangements with V and J called. Such tables lack part of the clones; where checked against another copy, unresolved V genes explain under half of the gap, and the rest is unexplained. The sample table shows around 180,000 clones, and roughly nine tenths are seen once. The ten largest make up 6.9% of the sample. The time point label, read with the paper, signifies: baseline before first vaccination. Source: peripheral blood, taken on day 0 of AZD1222 vaccination. The source of these receptors is an adult in good health.

CDR3 in amino acids: CASSLGTGGNNEQFF. The CDR3 nucleotides are TGTGCCAGCAGCCTGGGGACAGGGGGTAACAATGAGCAGTTCTTC. The gene calls are TRBV7-9 and TRBJ2-1, with TRBD1 matching 11 bases. With V trimmed by 5 bases and J by 5 bases, 5 bases remained unmatched. The CDR3 has 15 amino acids. Germline V lookup: CDR1 SEHNR, CDR2 FQNEAQ (reference sequence).

This clone was seen only once. This chain links TRBV25-1 with TRBJ2-2; no clear D. Between the trimmed V and J ends, which lost 3 bases and 0 bases, there was a span of 14 bases. The CDR3 extends over 17 amino acids. Germline V gene lookup returns CDR1 MGHDK and CDR2 SYGVNS. Here the CDR3 reads CASSDLTGGPNTGELFF. Here the CDR3 DNA reads TGTGCCAGCAGTGACTTAACTGGTGGGCCGAACACCGGGGAGCTGTTTTTT.

This clone was seen once. The chain joins TRBV5-4 to TRBJ2-2; TRBD2 aligns across 12 bases. CDR1 is SGHNT and CDR2 is YYREEE in the germline V gene (reference sequence). The V and J ends lost 4 bases and 4 bases, in that order; junction bases with no gene match: 8. CDR3 length equals 17 residues. CDR3 sequence reads: CASSRLAGGTVTGELFF. In DNA, the CDR3 is TGTGCCAGCAGCCGGCTAGCGGGGGGGACGGTCACCGGGGAGCTGTTTTTT.

The genes are TRBV6-1 and TRBJ1-1, with D uncertain. V was cut by 1 base and J by 4 bases, with 7 bases left in between. The germline gives CDR1 MNHNS, CDR2 SASEGT. The CDR3 runs to 13 residues. In DNA form, the CDR3 reads TGTGCCAGCAGTGAAGGCTTTGGCACTGAAGCTTTCTTT. Residues: CASSEGFGTEAFF.

The chain combines TRBV6-5 with TRBJ2-3, with TRBD2 matching 10 bases. V lost 0 bases to trimming and J lost 6 bases; unmatched junction nucleotides: 6. The CDR3 loop spans 16 amino acids. CDR1 is MNHEY and CDR2 is SVGAGI in the germline V gene. The CDR3 sequence: CASSYSQRGGRDTQYF. CDR3 bases: TGTGCCAGCAGTTACTCCCAGCGGGGGGGCCGGGATACGCAGTATTTT.

J is TRBJ1-2 and V is TRBV7-2; D is uncertain. The germline V gene encodes CDR1 SGHTA and CDR2 FQGNSA. The CDR3 is 13 residues long. With 2 bases removed from V and 6 bases from J, the gap between germline ends came to 10 bases. Here the CDR3 DNA reads TGTGCCAGCAGCTTAATATTGAGGGATGGCTACACCTTC. Amino acid sequence: CASSLILRDGYTF.